The source of this T cell receptor beta chain is a study of T cell responses to AZD1222 COVID-19 vaccine. Details on this clone: The antigen remains unidentified.

TCRdb's copy holds only in-frame clones and misses some; the assay was immunoSEQ multiplex PCR. The sample gives 150,000 to 200,000 clones, roughly 92% of which show up once; around 1.7% is in the top ten. Whole-study results and caveats: Among those given AZD1222, only six were seropositive at baseline. Clonal diversity may have been underestimated, and the donors were mostly white British, with more females than males. Targets within unmutated variant regions were reportedly found for nearly half of spike-specific TCRs. Researchers took repertoire samples only after the peak T cell response had come.

The sequence was obtained from an adult in good health. The starting material was peripheral blood, obtained on day 0 of AZD1222 vaccination.

CDR3 loop: CASSGGHDYEQYF. CDR3 DNA sequence: TGTGCCAGCAGTGGCGGACACGACTACGAGCAGTACTTC. The chain uses TRBV2 and TRBJ2-7, with D possibly matching TRBD1 (5 bases). Germline CDR1 SNHLY, CDR2 FYNNEI. The V gene lost 4 bases and the J gene lost 3 bases, with 10 bases spanning the gap. The CDR3 is 13 residues long.